The 2 T cell receptor beta chains presented below share a single source sample, sequenced in a study of blood T cell repertoires in COVID-19. Data came from immunoSEQ multiplex PCR; TCRdb stores just in-frame clones and leaves some out. The sample shows 88,000 or so clones, around 79% of them seen only once. The sequencing sample was made of peripheral blood. These receptors were taken from a human donor in a cohort sampled during active COVID-19.

This clone showed up just once. The chain couples TRBV28 to TRBJ2-1, with D possibly matching TRBD2 (6 bases). Looked up from germline, CDR1 is MDHEN and CDR2 is SYDVKM. Deletions cut 7 bases from V and 4 bases from J, with 17 bases between. The CDR3 is made up of 15 amino acids. CDR3 amino acids: CASNLRDWPYNEQFF. The CDR3 DNA follows: TGTGCCAGCAACCTCCGGGACTGGCCTTACAATGAGCAGTTCTTC.

The chain employs TRBV5-8 and TRBJ1-2; 7 nucleotides line up with TRBD1. Germline trimming cut 3 bases from V and 4 bases from J; bases unmatched to any gene: 6. This CDR3 region has 14 residues. The germline gives CDR1 SGHTS, CDR2 YDEGEE. The CDR3 nucleotides are TGTGCCAGCAGCTATGGACAGGAGGGCTATGGCTACACCTTC. It codes for CASSYGQEGYGYTF.